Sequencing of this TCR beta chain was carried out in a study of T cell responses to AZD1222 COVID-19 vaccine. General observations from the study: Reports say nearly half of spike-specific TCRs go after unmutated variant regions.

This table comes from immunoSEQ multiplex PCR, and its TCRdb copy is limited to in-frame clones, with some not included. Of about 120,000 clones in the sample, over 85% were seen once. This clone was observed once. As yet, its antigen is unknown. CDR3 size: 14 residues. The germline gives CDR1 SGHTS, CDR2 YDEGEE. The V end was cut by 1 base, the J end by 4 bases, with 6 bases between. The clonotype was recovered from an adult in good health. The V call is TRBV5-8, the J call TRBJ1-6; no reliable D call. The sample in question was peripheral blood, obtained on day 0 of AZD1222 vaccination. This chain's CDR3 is CASSLQQYNSPLHF. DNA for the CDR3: TGTGCCAGCAGCTTGCAACAGTATAATTCACCCCTCCACTTT. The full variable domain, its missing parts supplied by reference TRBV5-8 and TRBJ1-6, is EAGVTQSPTHLIKTRGQQATLRCSPISGHTSVYWYQQALGLGLQFLLWYDEGEERNRGNFPPRFSGRQFPNYSSELNVNALELEDSALYLCASSLQQYNSPLHFGNGTRLTVT.